Listed here is a single T cell receptor (beta chain). Libraries were prepared by immunoSEQ multiplex PCR; TCRdb keeps only in-frame clonotypes and omits some of them. The sample consists of 40,000 or so clones, just over 90% of them appearing once. Germline V lookup: CDR1 MDHEN, CDR2 SYDVKM. The CDR3 sequence is 16 residues long. The V and J ends lost 1 base and 4 bases, in that order; junction bases with no gene match: 4. The data stem from a study of T cell changes during pregnancy in multiple sclerosis. The sequence was collected from a female donor with multiple sclerosis, enrolled in a pregnancy study. The chain employs TRBV28 and TRBJ1-5; TRBD1 aligns across 10 bases. The material sequenced was CD4+ T cells from peripheral blood mononuclear cells, taken in the third trimester of pregnancy. CDR3 in amino acids: CASSLSTGGRNQPQHF. DNA of the CDR3: TGTGCCAGCAGTTTATCGACAGGGGGCCGAAATCAGCCCCAGCATTTT.